The 20 T cell receptor beta chains reported below all come from one sample, sequenced in a study of blood T cell repertoires in COVID-19. TCRdb keeps only in-frame clones here, not all; method: immunoSEQ multiplex PCR. The sample carries 250,000 or so clones, about 83% recorded once. Sequenced: PBMCs or T cells enriched from blood (not recorded which). All receptors come from a woman between 50 and 59 years old who had recovered from COVID-19.

CDR3 region: CASRALGGDTGELFF. CDR3 bases: TGTGCCAGCAGGGCACTAGGGGGGGACACCGGGGAGCTGTTTTTT. The J gene is TRBJ2-2, the V gene TRBV27, with a tentative D call TRBD2 (7 bases). V gave up 6 bases and J gave up 3 bases, with 14 bases separating them. The CDR3 is made up of 15 amino acids. Germline CDR1 reads MNHEY; CDR2 reads SMNVEV (reference sequence).

The chain recombines TRBV28 with TRBJ1-6; 7 positions match TRBD1. Germline V gene sequence: CDR1 MDHEN, CDR2 SYDVKM. The J segment lost 9 bases and the V segment lost 2 bases, leaving 7 bases of the junction unmatched. The CDR3 totals 15 residues. In DNA form, the CDR3 reads TGTGCCAGCAGTTTAGTAGAGACAGGGAGTTCACCCCTCCACTTT. This codes for CASSLVETGSSPLHF.

A single count supports this clone. The chain carries TRBV24-1 and TRBJ1-1, with a tentative D call TRBD1 (5 bases). CDR3 size: 16 residues. Germline CDR1 KGHDR, CDR2 SFDVKD. V was shortened by 0 bases and J by 1 base, with 11 bases between the two germline ends. CDR3 nucleotides: TGTGCCACCAGTGATTTGAAAACAGGACCGAACACTGAAGCTTTCTTT. Translating it yields CATSDLKTGPNTEAFF.

This chain uses TRBV5-1 with TRBJ2-6; 8 bases agree with TRBD1. With 6 bases clipped from V and 0 bases from J, the junction kept 14 bases outside the gene matches. Germline lookup yields CDR1 SGHRS and CDR2 YFSETQ. CDR3 length: 19 residues. The CDR3 here is CASTPSGQGIPSGANVLTF. In nucleotides, the CDR3 is TGCGCCAGCACCCCATCTGGACAGGGCATTCCCTCTGGGGCCAACGTCCTGACTTTC.

The genes are TRBV7-2 and TRBJ2-5; D uncertain. V lost 7 bases, J lost 2 bases, and 11 bases lay in between. This CDR3 has 13 amino acids. Per germline, CDR1 SGHTA and CDR2 FQGNSA. CDR3 loop: CASTPGLQETQYF. The DNA of the CDR3 is TGTGCCAGCACCCCAGGCTTACAAGAGACCCAGTACTTC.

The rearrangement uses TRBV4-1 and TRBJ2-7; 15 bases agree with TRBD2. V shed 3 bases, J shed 4 bases, and the junction held 1 base outside the gene matches. The CDR3 loop spans 15 amino acids. Per germline, CDR1 MGHRA and CDR2 YSYEKL. CDR3 loop: CASSQGLAGGYEQYF. The CDR3, as DNA: TGCGCCAGCAGCCAGGGACTAGCGGGGGGTTACGAGCAGTACTTC.

In its sample, this clone was seen a few times. The chain has TRBV9 and TRBJ2-7; perhaps TRBD1 as D (6 bases). Germline assignment: CDR1 SGDLS and CDR2 YYNGEE. This CDR3 is 14 amino acids long. V lost 0 bases and J 0 bases, leaving 7 bases between the germline ends. The CDR3: CASSVGQASYEQYF. CDR3 sequence (DNA): TGTGCCAGCAGCGTAGGACAGGCCTCCTACGAGCAGTACTTC.

The chain carries TRBV6-1 and TRBJ1-6; D unresolved. The CDR3 is 14 residues long. The V end was cut by 2 bases, the J end by 7 bases, with 9 bases between. In germline, CDR1 is MNHNS, CDR2 SASEGT. CDR3 sequence (DNA): TGTGCCAGCAGTGAAACGAGGAGAAATTCACCCCTCCACTTT. It encodes CASSETRRNSPLHF.

The J gene is TRBJ1-2, the V gene TRBV11-2; 9 bases are shared with TRBD1. Losses at the gene ends were 5 bases for V and 4 bases for J; bases not matched to a gene: 2. There are 13 residues in the CDR3. CDR1 and CDR2 from the germline V gene are SGHAT and FQNNGV. Written as DNA, the CDR3 is TGTGCCAGCAGCGCGACAGGGGGCTATGGCTACACCTTC. This translates into CASSATGGYGYTF.

The J gene is TRBJ2-3, the V gene TRBV7-6; no firm D call. V lost 5 bases and J 2 bases, leaving 5 bases between the germline ends. CDR1 and CDR2 from the germline V gene are SGHVS and FNYEAQ. The CDR3 extends over 12 amino acids. CDR3 region: CASSAHTDTQYF. DNA for the CDR3: TGTGCCAGCAGCGCACACACAGATACGCAGTATTTT. The variable domain in full, with the rest retrieved from reference TRBV7-6 and TRBJ2-3, is GAGVSQSPRYKVTKRGQDVALRCDPISGHVSLYWYRQALGQGPEFLTYFNYEAQQDKSGLPNDRFSAERPEGSISTLTIQRTEQRDSAMYRCASSAHTDTQYFGPGTRLTVL.

This clone has only a few counts. CDR3 DNA: TGTGCCAGCAGCGATGGGTTAGCTGCCTACAATGAGCAGTTCTTC. This encodes CASSDGLAAYNEQFF. The rearrangement uses TRBV6-2 or TRBV6-3 and TRBJ2-1; D is undetermined. Per the germline V gene, CDR1 is MNHEY and CDR2 is SVGEGT. The V and J ends lost 6 bases and 2 bases respectively, with 14 bases between them. The CDR3 covers 15 residues.

The rearrangement joins TRBV25-1 to TRBJ1-2; D call uncertain. The CDR3 loop spans 13 amino acids. CDR1 is MGHDK and CDR2 is SYGVNS in the germline V gene. Trimming left V 8 bases short and J 0 bases short, with 10 bases between. Here the CDR3 reads CASSAGTNYGYTF. The CDR3 region has the DNA TGTGCCAGCTCCGCCGGGACTAACTATGGCTACACCTTC.

V usage is TRBV5-1 and J usage is TRBJ2-1; D remains unclear. CDR1 is SGHRS, CDR2 YFSETQ, per germline. The CDR3 has 16 amino acids. Trimming removed 5 bases from V and 1 base from J, with 16 bases in between. The CDR3 DNA sequence: TGCGCCAGCAGGCTCCCCTTGTCGGGTTCCTACAATGAGCAGTTCTTC. Its protein product is CASRLPLSGSYNEQFF.

The rearrangement links TRBV12-3 or TRBV12-4 to TRBJ1-4; 7 nucleotides match TRBD1. The CDR3 has 13 amino acids. Trimming took 3 bases from V and 15 from J; bases not matched to a gene: 10. The CDR3 region has the DNA TGTGCCAGCAGTTTTTGGGGGACAGACATTTTGTTTTTT. Its translation is CASSFWGTDILFF.

CDR3 DNA: TGTGCCAGCAGTTTTTTCTTAGTCGGACAGGGACGCTACGAGCAGTACTTC. The encoded protein is CASSFFLVGQGRYEQYF. The rearrangement uses TRBV28 and TRBJ2-7, with 8 bases fitting TRBD1. This CDR3 is built from 17 residues. The germline CDR1 and CDR2 sequences are MDHEN and SYDVKM. V gave up 3 bases and J gave up 3 bases; unmatched junction bases: 13.

V usage is TRBV5-1 and J usage is TRBJ1-5, with D uncertain. The CDR3 totals 13 residues. V dropped 1 base and J dropped 5 bases, with 7 bases sitting between them. CDR1 and CDR2 from the germline V gene are SGHRS and YFSETQ. The CDR3 DNA reads as TGCGCCAGCAGCTTGTCGCCGGATCAGCCCCAGCATTTT. This translates into CASSLSPDQPQHF.

The rearrangement uses TRBV5-6 and TRBJ2-7; 12 bases match TRBD2. Trimming at V came to 3 bases and at J to 2 bases, leaving 12 bases not matched to a gene. CDR1 is SGHDT, CDR2 YYEEEE, per germline. The CDR3 is 18 amino acids. CDR3 DNA: TGTGCCAGCAGCTCCCGCGGGACTAGCGGGCCCAATCCCTACGAGCAGTACTTC. Translation: CASSSRGTSGPNPYEQYF.

This clone has ten or more counts. The chain combines TRBV6-4 with TRBJ1-1; D gene uncertain. This CDR3 contains 13 residues. V was shortened by 2 bases and J by 1 base, with 5 bases between the two germline ends. Germline V gene data show CDR1 as MRHNA and CDR2 as SNTAGT. CDR3 sequence (DNA): TGTGCCAGCAGTGACGGCTCGAACACTGAAGCTTTCTTT. This sequence encodes CASSDGSNTEAFF.

This chain joins TRBV28 and TRBJ2-7, with 9 bases identical to TRBD1. J gave up 2 bases and V 5 bases, and 7 bases lay outside the gene matches. From germline, CDR1 is MDHEN and CDR2 SYDVKM. This CDR3 is 15 amino acids long. CDR3 in DNA: TGTGCCAGCAGTCCGGGGACAGGGAAACCCTACGAGCAGTACTTC. This encodes CASSPGTGKPYEQYF.

This clone was observed once. This chain connects TRBV12-3 or TRBV12-4 to TRBJ1-5; 8 bases align to TRBD1. CDR3 length equals 13 residues. Unmatched junction bases numbered 5, after V lost 6 bases and J lost 7 bases. The CDR3 loop reads CASSRDRPQPQHF. The CDR3 bases are TGTGCCAGCAGCCGGGACAGGCCCCAGCCCCAGCATTTT.